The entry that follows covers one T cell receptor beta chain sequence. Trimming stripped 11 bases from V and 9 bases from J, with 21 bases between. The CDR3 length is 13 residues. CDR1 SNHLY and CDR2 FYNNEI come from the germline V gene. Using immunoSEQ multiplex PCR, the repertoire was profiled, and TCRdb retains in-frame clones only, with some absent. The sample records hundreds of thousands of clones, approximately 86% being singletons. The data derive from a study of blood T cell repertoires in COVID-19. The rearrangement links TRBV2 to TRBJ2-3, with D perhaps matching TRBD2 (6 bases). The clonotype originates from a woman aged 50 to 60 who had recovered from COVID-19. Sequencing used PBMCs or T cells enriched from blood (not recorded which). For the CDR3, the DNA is TGTGCCGGCTCCGGGACTCCAGAGGACACGCAGTATTTT. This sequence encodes CAGSGTPEDTQYF.